Shown below are 10 T cell receptor beta chains from a single sample sequenced in a study of patients and donors after allogeneic stem cell transplantation. TCRdb reprocessed the RT-PCR reads via MiXCR and lists one record per CDR3 protein. The sample lists about 1,500 distinct CDR3 sequences; 27% were seen once. Sequenced sample: blood, either unsorted or a sorted T cell fraction (not recorded which). The receptor source for this set is a human donor who was either an allogeneic HSCT recipient or a stem cell or donor lymphocyte infusion donor (not recorded which). It is not recorded whose cells these are; they may come from a transplant donor.

This clonotype is labeled as medium-sized. The chain has TRBV2 and TRBJ2-7; D is perhaps TRBD1 or TRBD2 (5 bases each). Germline V CDR1 and CDR2: SNHLY, FYNNEI. The V gene lost 2 bases and the J gene lost 2 bases, with 7 bases spanning the gap. The CDR3 consists of 13 residues. Here the CDR3 reads CASSEQGPYEQYF. The CDR3 nucleotides are TGTGCCAGCAGTGAACAGGGACCCTACGAGCAGTACTTC.

The gene calls are TRBV12-3 or TRBV12-4 and TRBJ1-1, with 7 bases lining up with TRBD1. The CDR3 runs to 17 residues. J lost 1 base, V lost 6 bases, and 14 bases had no gene match. The CDR3 sequence: CASSPPPADRRNTEAFF. The CDR3 nucleotides read TGTGCCAGCAGCCCTCCCCCGGCGGACAGGCGGAACACTGAAGCTTTCTTT.

This clonotype showed up just a few times. The V gene is TRBV4-3, the J gene TRBJ2-5; 9 nucleotides align to TRBD1. Germline V gene lookup returns CDR1 LGHNA and CDR2 YSLEER. The CDR3 is made up of 14 amino acids. V shed 1 base, J shed 5 bases, and the junction held 2 bases outside the gene matches. The CDR3 region is CASSQATGGETQYF. In DNA form, the CDR3 reads TGCGCCAGCAGCCAAGCCACAGGGGGCGAGACCCAGTACTTC.

The chain has TRBV20-1 and TRBJ2-1; 7 bases are a match to TRBD1. The CDR3 has 13 amino acids. V shed 6 bases, J shed 8 bases, and the junction held 10 bases outside the gene matches. CDR1 is DFQATT, CDR2 SNEGSKA, per germline (reference sequence). The CDR3 bases are TGCAGTGCCCCCCGACAGGGCGGAGATGAGCAGTTCTTC. Amino acid sequence: CSAPRQGGDEQFF.

The V and J genes are TRBV15 and TRBJ2-7, with D unresolved. Trimming cost V 6 bases and J 4 bases, with 16 bases left between them. Per germline, CDR1 LNHNV and CDR2 YYDKDF (reference sequence). The CDR3 length is 14 residues. Written as DNA, the CDR3 is TGTGCCACCAGTCTGCCTGAATTGGGATACGAGCAGTACTTC. This translates into CATSLPELGYEQYF.

CDR3 protein: CASSLQGGSGNTIYF. CDR3 bases: TGTGCCAGCAGTTTACAAGGTGGTTCTGGAAACACCATATATTTT. The chain uses TRBV12-3 or TRBV12-4 and TRBJ1-3; D is unresolved. CDR3 length: 15 residues. The V and J ends lost 2 bases and 1 base respectively, with 9 bases between them.

The chain is built from TRBV7-4 and TRBJ2-7, with TRBD2 matching over 13 bases. Germline V gene sequence: CDR1 SGHVT, CDR2 SQSDAQ. The CDR3 consists of 15 residues. J was trimmed by 2 bases and V by 5 bases; bases with no gene match: 3. CDR3 loop: CASSATSGRAYEQYF. The DNA of the CDR3 is TGTGCCAGCAGCGCCACTAGCGGGAGGGCCTACGAGCAGTACTTC.

By its share, this clonotype is large (0.1 to 1%). The chain joins TRBV5-1 to TRBJ2-3; D remains ambiguous. Germline V gene sequence: CDR1 SGHRS, CDR2 YFSETQ. V was shortened by 2 bases and J by 0 bases, with 13 bases between the two germline ends. This CDR3 comprises 16 residues. The CDR3 region has the DNA TGCGCCAGCAGCTTCGGAATCTTAACTAGCACAGATACGCAGTATTTT. It yields the protein CASSFGILTSTDTQYF.

The V gene is TRBV4-3, the J gene TRBJ2-3; D gene unclear. The ends were cut back, 0 bases at V and 6 bases at J, with 10 bases in the middle. The germline gives CDR1 LGHNA, CDR2 YSLEER. The CDR3 runs 14 residues. CDR3 sequence reads: CASSQDGIGDTQYF. DNA of the CDR3: TGCGCCAGCAGCCAAGATGGGATAGGGGATACGCAGTATTTT.

Sample share makes this clonotype large. CDR3: CASSRKGQYNEQFF. The CDR3 nucleotides read TGTGCCAGCAGCAGAAAGGGACAGTACAATGAGCAGTTCTTC. V usage is TRBV7-2 and J usage is TRBJ2-1, with 7 positions matching TRBD1. Germline lookup yields CDR1 SGHTA and CDR2 FQGNSA. The CDR3 is 14 amino acids. J gave up 4 bases and V 5 bases, and 5 bases lay outside the gene matches.